These 16 T cell receptor beta chains originate from one sample sequenced in a study of identical twins listed by TCRdb under 2016. The library came from 5' RACE. These reads were obtained on an Illumina HiSeq 2000. Clones were called with MiXCR by TCRdb after fastp trimmed the public reads at Q25, and only in-frame beta chains were retained. Identical CDR3 protein sequences are pooled into one entry, listed with their most common genes and DNA. The sample has approximately 240,000 distinct CDR3 sequences on record, about 14% of them singletons. Of the sample, approximately 9.3% is held by the ten largest clones. The sequencing sample was made of memory (CD45RO+) T cells sorted from blood. The sample's cell subset or site label is to be understood as: CD45RO+ enriched T cells. These receptors were taken from a woman younger than 30 in good health.

This clonotype occurred a few times. The chain recombines TRBV12-3 or TRBV12-4 with TRBJ1-1, with D hard to call. The CDR3 length is 13 residues. Trimming removed 6 bases from V and 0 bases from J, with 8 bases in between. The chain's CDR3 is CASRSAMNTEAFF. CDR3 in DNA: TGTGCCAGCAGGTCAGCGATGAACACTGAAGCTTTCTTT.

In this sample, this clonotype turned up a few times. This chain joins TRBV20-1 and TRBJ2-5, with D hard to call. Germline lookup yields CDR1 DFQATT and CDR2 SNEGSKA (reference sequence). The CDR3 totals 15 residues. V dropped 0 bases and J dropped 3 bases, with 14 bases sitting between them. The CDR3: CSARDSGSFKETQYF. The CDR3, as DNA: TGCAGTGCTAGAGATTCCGGGTCCTTCAAAGAGACCCAGTACTTC.

This clonotype turned up a few times. This chain's CDR3 is CASSYQYNLAGEQYF. The CDR3 DNA follows: TGTGCCAGCAGCTATCAGTATAACCTAGCGGGCGAGCAGTACTTC. The V and J genes are TRBV7-2 and TRBJ2-7; 8 bases fit TRBD2. J lost 6 bases, V lost 4 bases, and 11 bases had no gene match. This CDR3 spans 15 amino acids. From germline, CDR1 is SGHTA and CDR2 FQGNSA.

V and J are TRBV5-8 and TRBJ1-2, with a tentative D call TRBD1 (5 bases). Germline-derived CDR1 and CDR2 are SGHTS and YDEGEE. CDR3 size: 13 residues. The V end was cut by 4 bases, the J end by 4 bases, with 11 bases between. The CDR3 DNA sequence: TGTGCCAGCAGCCCGGGGCTCCTCTATGGCTACACCTTC. Translated, it gives CASSPGLLYGYTF.

V and J are TRBV7-2 and TRBJ1-5; tentatively, D is TRBD1 (5 bases). With 5 bases removed from V and 4 bases from J, the gap between germline ends came to 12 bases. Germline V lookup: CDR1 SGHTA, CDR2 FQGNSA. This CDR3 region has 14 residues. Written as DNA, the CDR3 is TGTGCCAGCAGCCTACAGGTAGCGAATCAGCCCCAGCATTTT. It codes for CASSLQVANQPQHF.

Ten or more counts support this clonotype. This chain connects TRBV4-2 to TRBJ2-1; D is perhaps TRBD2 (6 bases). Trimming stripped 0 bases from V and 9 bases from J, with 9 bases between. The CDR3 loop spans 13 amino acids. Germline values: CDR1 LGHNA, CDR2 YNFKEQ. The CDR3 region has the DNA TGTGCCAGCAGCCAAGAGGCGGGGAGTGAGCAGTTCTTC. This gives the protein CASSQEAGSEQFF.

The chain is built from TRBV14 and TRBJ2-5; 15 nucleotides match TRBD2. Germline lookup yields CDR1 SGHDN and CDR2 FVKESK. The CDR3 is made up of 15 amino acids. V was clipped by 3 bases and J by 4 bases; unmatched bases: 0. CDR3 nucleotide sequence: TGTGCCAGCAGCCAGGGACTAGCGGGAGGAGAGACCCAGTACTTC. Its protein is CASSQGLAGGETQYF.

J is TRBJ2-3 and V is TRBV5-1; 8 bases agree with TRBD2. From germline, CDR1 is SGHRS and CDR2 YFSETQ. The CDR3 extends over 16 amino acids. V lost 4 bases to trimming and J lost 2 bases; unmatched junction nucleotides: 9. CDR3 in amino acids: CASSVDGGGNTDTQYF. The CDR3 DNA reads as TGCGCCAGCAGCGTGGACGGGGGGGGCAACACAGATACGCAGTATTTT.

This clonotype was counted ten times or more. The rearrangement joins TRBV12-3 or TRBV12-4 to TRBJ1-6; TRBD1 is a possible D gene (5 bases). Trimming took off 5 bases at V and 3 bases at J, with 17 bases between the two ends. This CDR3 is 17 amino acids long. CDR3 residues: CASSLTVSGLYNSPLHF. The DNA of the CDR3 is TGTGCCAGCAGTCTCACCGTGTCAGGGCTCTATAATTCACCCCTCCACTTT.

This clonotype was observed at least ten times. The chain couples TRBV20-1 to TRBJ1-1; D gene unclear. This CDR3 has 15 amino acids. Trimming left V 3 bases short and J 1 base short, with 15 bases between. Germline V gene lookup returns CDR1 DFQATT and CDR2 SNEGSKA (reference sequence). The CDR3 nucleotides are TGCAGTGCTAGTAGTCCCCGAACGGGGAACACTGAAGCTTTCTTT. It yields the protein CSASSPRTGNTEAFF.

This clonotype was counted ten times or more. The V and J genes are TRBV2 and TRBJ2-7, with D unclear. Trimming shortened V by 6 bases and J by 11 bases, and 11 bases separated the two germline ends. Germline V gene data show CDR1 as SNHLY and CDR2 as FYNNEI. The CDR3 runs to 10 residues. CDR3 residues: CASRGPSKYF. The DNA for the CDR3 is TGTGCCAGCAGGGGCCCGAGCAAGTACTTC.

This clonotype was found a few times. V gene TRBV6-1 combines with J gene TRBJ2-5; D ambiguous. CDR3 length equals 13 residues. V was cut by 8 bases and J by 1 base, with 11 bases left in between. Germline V gene lookup returns CDR1 MNHNS and CDR2 SASEGT. In nucleotides, the CDR3 is TGTGCCAGCGTGAAGGGTCTCCAAGAGACCCAGTACTTC. Protein sequence: CASVKGLQETQYF.

This clonotype has just a few counts. This chain uses TRBV14 with TRBJ2-1, with unresolved D. The V gene lost 5 bases and the J gene lost 10 bases, with 9 bases spanning the gap. Germline CDR1 reads SGHDN; CDR2 reads FVKESK. The CDR3 contains 11 residues. CDR3 sequence reads: CASSGALEQFF. The CDR3 DNA is TGTGCCAGCAGCGGAGCGCTCGAGCAGTTCTTC.

The table lists this clonotype with many counts. V gene TRBV7-2 combines with J gene TRBJ2-3; D tentatively fits TRBD1 or TRBD2 (5 bases each). The CDR3 consists of 16 residues. The germline gives CDR1 SGHTA, CDR2 FQGNSA. Trimming left V 4 bases short and J 2 bases short, with 16 bases between. The chain's CDR3 is CASSSTLGTHTDTQYF. The CDR3 bases are TGTGCCAGCAGCTCGACCCTAGGGACGCACACAGATACGCAGTATTTT. Based on the CDR3 plus reference TRBV7-2 and TRBJ2-3, the full variable domain is GAGVSQSPSNKVTEKGKDVELRCDPISGHTALYWYRQSLGQGLEFLIYFQGNSAPDKSGLPSDRFSAERTGGSVSTLTIQRTQQEDSAVYLCASSSTLGTHTDTQYFGPGTRLTVL.

This clonotype was counted only a few times. The chain has TRBV12-3 or TRBV12-4 and TRBJ1-2, with 12 nucleotides matching TRBD1. CDR3 size: 17 residues. The V and J ends lost 4 bases and 3 bases, in that order; junction bases with no gene match: 9. In nucleotides, the CDR3 is TGTGCCAGCAGTTCCGGGACAGGGGGCGGTCGGTACTATGGCTACACCTTC. It yields the protein CASSSGTGGGRYYGYTF.

J is TRBJ2-7 and V is TRBV20-1; D may correspond to TRBD1 or TRBD2 (7 bases each). This CDR3 is built from 13 residues. The ends were cut back, 6 bases at V and 3 bases at J, with 15 bases in the middle. Germline V gene data show CDR1 as DFQATT and CDR2 as SNEGSKA (reference sequence). Here the CDR3 reads CSAPAGGGYEQYF. The CDR3 bases are TGCAGTGCCCCGGCAGGGGGGGGCTACGAGCAGTACTTC.